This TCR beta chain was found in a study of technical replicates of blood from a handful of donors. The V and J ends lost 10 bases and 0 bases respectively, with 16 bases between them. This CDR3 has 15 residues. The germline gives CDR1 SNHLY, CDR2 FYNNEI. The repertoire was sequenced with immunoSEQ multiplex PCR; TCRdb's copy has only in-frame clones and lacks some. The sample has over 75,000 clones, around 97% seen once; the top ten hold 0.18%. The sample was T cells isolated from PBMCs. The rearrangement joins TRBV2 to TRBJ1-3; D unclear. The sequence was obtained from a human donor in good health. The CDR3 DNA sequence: TGTGCCATAGTGGAGTTTCCGATCTCTGGAAACACCATATATTTT. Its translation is CAIVEFPISGNTIYF.